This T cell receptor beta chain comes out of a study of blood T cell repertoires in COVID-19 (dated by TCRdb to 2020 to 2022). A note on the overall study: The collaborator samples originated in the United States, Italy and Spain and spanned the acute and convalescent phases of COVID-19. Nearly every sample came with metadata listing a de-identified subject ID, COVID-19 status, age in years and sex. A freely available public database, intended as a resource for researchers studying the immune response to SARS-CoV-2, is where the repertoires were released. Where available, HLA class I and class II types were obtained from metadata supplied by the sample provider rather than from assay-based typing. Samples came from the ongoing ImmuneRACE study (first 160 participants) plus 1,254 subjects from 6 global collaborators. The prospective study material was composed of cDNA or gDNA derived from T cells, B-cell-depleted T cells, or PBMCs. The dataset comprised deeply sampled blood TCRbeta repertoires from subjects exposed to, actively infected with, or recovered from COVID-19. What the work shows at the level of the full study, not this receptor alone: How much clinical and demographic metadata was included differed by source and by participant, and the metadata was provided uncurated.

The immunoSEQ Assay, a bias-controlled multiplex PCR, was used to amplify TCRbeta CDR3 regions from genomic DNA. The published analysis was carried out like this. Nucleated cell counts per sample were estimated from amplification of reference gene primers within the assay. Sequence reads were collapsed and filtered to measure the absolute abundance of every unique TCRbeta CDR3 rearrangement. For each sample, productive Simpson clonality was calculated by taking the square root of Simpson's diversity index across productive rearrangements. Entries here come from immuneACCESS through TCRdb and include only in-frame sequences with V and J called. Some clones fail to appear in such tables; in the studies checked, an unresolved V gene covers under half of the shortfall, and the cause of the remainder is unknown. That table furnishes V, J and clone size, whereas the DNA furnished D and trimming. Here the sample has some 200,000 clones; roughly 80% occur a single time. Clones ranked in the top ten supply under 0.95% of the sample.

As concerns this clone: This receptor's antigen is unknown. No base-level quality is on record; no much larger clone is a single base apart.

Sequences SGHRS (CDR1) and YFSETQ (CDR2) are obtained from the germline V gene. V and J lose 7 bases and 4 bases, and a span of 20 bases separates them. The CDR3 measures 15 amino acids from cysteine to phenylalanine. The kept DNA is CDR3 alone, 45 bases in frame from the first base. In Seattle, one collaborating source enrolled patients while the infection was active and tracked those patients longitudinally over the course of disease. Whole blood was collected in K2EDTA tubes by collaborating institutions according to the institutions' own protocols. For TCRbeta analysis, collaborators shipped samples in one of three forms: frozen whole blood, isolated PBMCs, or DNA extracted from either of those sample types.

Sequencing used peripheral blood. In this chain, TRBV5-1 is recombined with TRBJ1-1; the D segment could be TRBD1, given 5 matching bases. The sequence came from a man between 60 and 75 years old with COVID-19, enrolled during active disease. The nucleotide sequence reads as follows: TGCGCCAGCCAACCTACTCAGGGATGGGGCACTGAAGCTTTCTTT. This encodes CASQPTQGWGTEAFF. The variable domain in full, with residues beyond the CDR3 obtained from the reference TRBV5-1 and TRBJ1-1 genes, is KAGVTQTPRYLIKTRGQQVTLSCSPISGHRSVSWYQQTPGQGLQFLFEYFSETQRNKGNFPGRFSGRQFSNSRSEMNVSTLELGDSALYLCASQPTQGWGTEAFFGQGTRLTVV.